The rows below give T cell receptor beta chains drawn from one sample of a study of blood T cell repertoires in COVID-19. The protocol was immunoSEQ multiplex PCR, while the TCRdb copy is restricted to in-frame clones and leaves out a portion. The table includes about 190,000 clones, approximately 90% detected once. The material sequenced was peripheral blood. These receptors came from a man aged 65-85 years with active or convalescent COVID-19. Both conserved end residues are part of each CDR3. Each record gives: D gene, clone size, V gene, J gene, CDR3 DNA, CDR3 protein. D genes are given only for firm matches. Part of the rows lack a size; the others show once, few, many or a class for expanded clones.

d_gene: -
abundance: -
v_gene: TRBV5-8
j_gene: TRBJ1-2
CDR3nt: TGTGCCAGCAGCTTTTCGGCGACTCTCGGCTACACCTTC
CDR3aa: CASSFSATLGYTF

d_gene: -
abundance: -
v_gene: TRBV30
j_gene: TRBJ1-4
CDR3nt: TGTGCCTGGAGACCCCAGGGGAGCGAAAAACTGTTTTTT
CDR3aa: CAWRPQGSEKLFF

d_gene: TRBD2
abundance: -
v_gene: TRBV15
j_gene: TRBJ2-1
CDR3nt: TGTGCCACCACCACTCGACTAGCGGGAGTGGGGGATGAGCAGTTCTTC
CDR3aa: CATTTRLAGVGDEQFF

d_gene: TRBD1
abundance: -
v_gene: TRBV19
j_gene: TRBJ1-2
CDR3nt: TGTGCCAGTTTAAGGACAGGTTTCCACTATGGCTACACCTTC
CDR3aa: CASLRTGFHYGYTF

d_gene: -
abundance: -
v_gene: TRBV3-1/TRBV3-2
j_gene: TRBJ1-4
CDR3nt: TGTGCCAGCAGCCACCACAGGGAGACTAATGAAAAACTGTTTTTT
CDR3aa: CASSHHRETNEKLFF

d_gene: TRBD1
abundance: -
v_gene: TRBV3-1/TRBV3-2
j_gene: TRBJ1-1
CDR3nt: TGTGCCAGCAGGGGGGGACAGGGCGGATTCACTGAAGCTTTCTTT
CDR3aa: CASRGGQGGFTEAFF

d_gene: -
abundance: -
v_gene: TRBV7-2
j_gene: TRBJ2-7
CDR3nt: TGTGCCAGCAATTCCCGGACATTTTCCTACGAGCAGTACTTC
CDR3aa: CASNSRTFSYEQYF

d_gene: TRBD1
abundance: -
v_gene: TRBV3-1/TRBV3-2
j_gene: TRBJ2-7
CDR3nt: TGTGCCAGCAGCCAATACCCACAGGGGCTATACGAGCAGTACTTC
CDR3aa: CASSQYPQGLYEQYF

d_gene: -
abundance: -
v_gene: TRBV15
j_gene: TRBJ2-1
CDR3nt: TGTGCCACCCAATTGCCTACCTACAATGAGCAGTTCTTC
CDR3aa: CATQLPTYNEQFF

d_gene: -
abundance: once
v_gene: TRBV12-3/TRBV12-4
j_gene: TRBJ2-3
CDR3nt: TGTGCCAGCAGTTGGGCTAGCACAGATACGCAGTATTTT
CDR3aa: CASSWASTDTQYF

d_gene: TRBD2
abundance: -
v_gene: TRBV7-2
j_gene: TRBJ2-3
CDR3nt: TGTGCCAGCAGACGACTAGCGGGGGGGCTAGATACGCAGTATTTT
CDR3aa: CASRRLAGGLDTQYF

d_gene: TRBD2
abundance: few
v_gene: TRBV7-2
j_gene: TRBJ2-7
CDR3nt: TGTGCCAGCAGCCTAGCGGGAGGTTCAGACTACGAGCAGTACTTC
CDR3aa: CASSLAGGSDYEQYF

d_gene: TRBD2
abundance: -
v_gene: TRBV3-1/TRBV3-2
j_gene: TRBJ2-5
CDR3nt: TGTGCCAGCAGCGGGAGGGCGGGAGAGACCCAGTACTTC
CDR3aa: CASSGRAGETQYF

d_gene: -
abundance: -
v_gene: TRBV4-3
j_gene: TRBJ1-5
CDR3nt: TGCGCCAGCAGCCCCCGACAGCCCAATCAGCCCCAGCATTTT
CDR3aa: CASSPRQPNQPQHF

d_gene: -
abundance: -
v_gene: TRBV19
j_gene: TRBJ2-3
CDR3nt: TGTGCCAGTAGTACTGGACAGTTCACAGATACGCAGTATTTT
CDR3aa: CASSTGQFTDTQYF

d_gene: -
abundance: -
v_gene: TRBV19
j_gene: TRBJ2-3
CDR3nt: TGTGCCAGTAGTATAAACAGGGTGGGGCCAGATACGCAGTATTTT
CDR3aa: CASSINRVGPDTQYF

d_gene: TRBD2
abundance: -
v_gene: TRBV7-2
j_gene: TRBJ2-1
CDR3nt: TGTGCCAGCAGCTTAGTCGGCGGGAGGGCCCTCGGTGAGCAGTTCTTC
CDR3aa: CASSLVGGRALGEQFF

d_gene: -
abundance: once
v_gene: TRBV20-1
j_gene: TRBJ2-1
CDR3nt: TGCAGTGCTAGTGGGGGCGCTAACAATGAGCAGTTCTTC
CDR3aa: CSASGGANNEQFF

d_gene: -
abundance: -
v_gene: TRBV30
j_gene: TRBJ2-4
CDR3nt: TGTGCCTGGAGTGGTTGGACAGAAATAGCCAAAAACATTCAGTACTTC
CDR3aa: CAWSGWTEIAKNIQYF

d_gene: TRBD1
abundance: -
v_gene: TRBV7-9
j_gene: TRBJ1-2
CDR3nt: TGTGCCAGCAGTTTACAGGGGGCGGAAGGCTACACCTTC
CDR3aa: CASSLQGAEGYTF

d_gene: -
abundance: -
v_gene: TRBV4-3
j_gene: TRBJ2-1
CDR3nt: TGCGCCAGCAGCCGAATGACGGCAGGGGCCTACAATGAGCAGTTCTTC
CDR3aa: CASSRMTAGAYNEQFF

d_gene: TRBD2
abundance: -
v_gene: TRBV6-2/TRBV6-3
j_gene: TRBJ2-2
CDR3nt: TGTGCCAGCAGTTACTCGAGGCCTAGCGGGGGGCCCGTGGGCACCGGGGAGCTGTTTTTT
CDR3aa: CASSYSRPSGGPVGTGELFF

d_gene: -
abundance: -
v_gene: TRBV12-3/TRBV12-4
j_gene: TRBJ1-4
CDR3nt: TGTGCCAGCAGTTTAAGACAGTTTGAAAAACTGTTTTTT
CDR3aa: CASSLRQFEKLFF

d_gene: TRBD2
abundance: -
v_gene: TRBV6-5
j_gene: TRBJ2-7
CDR3nt: TGTGCCAGCACAGAGTCGACTAGCGGAGCCTACGAGCAGTACTTC
CDR3aa: CASTESTSGAYEQYF

d_gene: TRBD1
abundance: -
v_gene: TRBV5-5
j_gene: TRBJ1-5
CDR3nt: TGTGCCAGCACCTCCTACGACAGGGACAATCAGCCCCAGCATTTT
CDR3aa: CASTSYDRDNQPQHF

d_gene: TRBD1
abundance: -
v_gene: TRBV10-1
j_gene: TRBJ2-7
CDR3nt: TGCGCCAGCAGCCCGGGACAGGCCTACGAGCAGTACTTC
CDR3aa: CASSPGQAYEQYF

d_gene: -
abundance: -
v_gene: TRBV7-9
j_gene: TRBJ1-3
CDR3nt: TGTGCCAGCAGCGCCTTGGGCAGCTCTGGAAACACCATATATTTT
CDR3aa: CASSALGSSGNTIYF

d_gene: -
abundance: -
v_gene: TRBV19
j_gene: TRBJ2-2
CDR3nt: TGTGCCAGTAGTATAGGCCCTACAGGGTGGAACACCGGGGAGCTGTTTTTT
CDR3aa: CASSIGPTGWNTGELFF

d_gene: TRBD1
abundance: -
v_gene: TRBV6-6
j_gene: TRBJ1-2
CDR3nt: TGTGCCAGCAGTTGGACAGGTATAGGATCTAACTATGGCTACACCTTC
CDR3aa: CASSWTGIGSNYGYTF

d_gene: -
abundance: -
v_gene: TRBV21-1
j_gene: TRBJ1-2
CDR3nt: TGTGCCAGCATCCCGACAGGGGGCATATGCTATGGCTACACCTTC
CDR3aa: CASIPTGGICYGYTF

d_gene: -
abundance: -
v_gene: TRBV23-1
j_gene: TRBJ1-5
CDR3nt: TGCGCCAGCAGGAGAGGGAAGGTTGGAAGCAATCAGCCCCAGCATTTT
CDR3aa: CASRRGKVGSNQPQHF

d_gene: -
abundance: -
v_gene: TRBV5-1
j_gene: TRBJ2-3
CDR3nt: TGCGCCAGCAGCCATAGGAGCCAAACAGATACGCAGTATTTT
CDR3aa: CASSHRSQTDTQYF

d_gene: -
abundance: -
v_gene: TRBV7-8
j_gene: TRBJ2-2
CDR3nt: TGTGCCAGCAGCACACTAGGACCACCTAACACCGGGGAGCTGTTTTTT
CDR3aa: CASSTLGPPNTGELFF

d_gene: -
abundance: few
v_gene: TRBV6-5
j_gene: TRBJ1-1
CDR3nt: TGTGCCAGCAGTTCCGGGAAAATCGATCGCGCGGGTGCTTTCTTT
CDR3aa: CASSSGKIDRAGAFF

d_gene: -
abundance: few
v_gene: TRBV6-5
j_gene: TRBJ1-6
CDR3nt: TGTGCCAGCACTTATGGAGGGTCCCATAATTCACCCCTCCACTTT
CDR3aa: CASTYGGSHNSPLHF

d_gene: TRBD1
abundance: -
v_gene: TRBV6-5
j_gene: TRBJ2-5
CDR3nt: TGTGCCACCCATCAACGGGACAGGCGAAAAGAGACCCAGTACTTC
CDR3aa: CATHQRDRRKETQYF

d_gene: -
abundance: -
v_gene: TRBV15
j_gene: TRBJ1-4
CDR3nt: TGTGCCACCAGCAGAGATAAGGCAGGTACCAATGAAAAACTGTTTTTT
CDR3aa: CATSRDKAGTNEKLFF

d_gene: -
abundance: -
v_gene: TRBV4-3
j_gene: TRBJ1-1
CDR3nt: TGCGCCAGCAGCCAAGAAGGGGTTGAGAACAGTGAAGCTTTCTTT
CDR3aa: CASSQEGVENSEAFF

d_gene: TRBD2
abundance: -
v_gene: TRBV5-5
j_gene: TRBJ2-7
CDR3nt: TGTGCCAGCAGCCGCGCCCTACTAGCGGGAGGGCACGAGCAGTACTTC
CDR3aa: CASSRALLAGGHEQYF

d_gene: -
abundance: -
v_gene: TRBV6-2/TRBV6-3
j_gene: TRBJ2-7
CDR3nt: TGTGCCAGCAGCCCATCCTTTGGTTCCGGGACACCCGGCAAGAACGCCAACGAGCAGTACTTC
CDR3aa: CASSPSFGSGTPGKNANEQYF

d_gene: TRBD1
abundance: -
v_gene: TRBV29-1
j_gene: TRBJ2-1
CDR3nt: TGCAGCGTTAGGACAGGGCGCAGTGGGAATGAGCAGTTCTTC
CDR3aa: CSVRTGRSGNEQFF

d_gene: -
abundance: -
v_gene: TRBV6-1
j_gene: TRBJ2-5
CDR3nt: TGTGCCAGCAGTGAAGAGCCGGGGAAAGAGACCCAGTACTTC
CDR3aa: CASSEEPGKETQYF